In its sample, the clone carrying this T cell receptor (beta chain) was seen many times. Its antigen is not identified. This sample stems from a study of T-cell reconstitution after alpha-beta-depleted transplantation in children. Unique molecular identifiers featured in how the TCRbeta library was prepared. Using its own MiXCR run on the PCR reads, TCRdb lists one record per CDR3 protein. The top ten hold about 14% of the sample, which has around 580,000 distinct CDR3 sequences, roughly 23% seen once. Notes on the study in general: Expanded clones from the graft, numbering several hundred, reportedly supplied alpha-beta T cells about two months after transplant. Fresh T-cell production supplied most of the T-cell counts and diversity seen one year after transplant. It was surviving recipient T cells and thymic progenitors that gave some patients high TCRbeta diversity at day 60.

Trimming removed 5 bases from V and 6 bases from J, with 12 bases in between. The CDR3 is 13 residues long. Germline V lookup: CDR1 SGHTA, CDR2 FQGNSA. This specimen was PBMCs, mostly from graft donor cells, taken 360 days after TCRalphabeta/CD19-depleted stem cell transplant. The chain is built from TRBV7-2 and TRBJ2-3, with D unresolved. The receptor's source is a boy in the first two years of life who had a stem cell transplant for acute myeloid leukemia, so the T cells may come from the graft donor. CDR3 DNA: TGTGCCAGCAGCCAGAATAAAGAGGATACGCAGTATTTT. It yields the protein CASSQNKEDTQYF.